The clone carrying this TCR beta chain was found a few times. This specimen comes from a study of blood T cell repertoires in COVID-19. At the level of the study: From the United States, Italy and Spain came samples of acute and convalescent COVID-19. Sample material is recorded as cDNA or gDNA derived from T cells, B-cell-depleted T cells, or PBMCs.

Produced via immunoSEQ multiplex PCR; TCRdb's table is partial and in-frame only. The sample includes about 76,000 clones, around 87% seen only once; the top ten take around 30%. Germline CDR1 reads SGHRS; CDR2 reads YFSETQ. Between the trimmed V and J ends, which lost 1 base and 6 bases, there was a span of 7 bases. This CDR3 region has 12 residues. Sequenced material: peripheral blood. This clonotype originated in a woman older than 75 with active or convalescent COVID-19. The chain joins TRBV5-1 to TRBJ1-1, with D perhaps matching TRBD1 (6 bases). The CDR3 DNA reads TGCGCCAGCAGCTTGAAGGGGGCTGAAGCTTTCTTT. Protein sequence: CASSLKGAEAFF.